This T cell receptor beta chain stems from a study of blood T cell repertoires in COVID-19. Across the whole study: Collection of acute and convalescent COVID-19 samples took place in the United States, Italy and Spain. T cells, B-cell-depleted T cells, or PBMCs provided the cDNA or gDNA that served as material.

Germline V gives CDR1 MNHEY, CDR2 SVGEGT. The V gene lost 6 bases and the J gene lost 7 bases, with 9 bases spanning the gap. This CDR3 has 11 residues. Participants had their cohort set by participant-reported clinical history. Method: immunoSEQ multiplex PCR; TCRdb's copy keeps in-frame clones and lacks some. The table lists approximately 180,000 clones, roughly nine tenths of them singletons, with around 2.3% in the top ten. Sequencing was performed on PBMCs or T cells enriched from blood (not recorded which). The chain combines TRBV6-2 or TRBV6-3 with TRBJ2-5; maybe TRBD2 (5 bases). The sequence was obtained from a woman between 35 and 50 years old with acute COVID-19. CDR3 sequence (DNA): TGTGCCAGCAGCCCTCGGGGGACCCAGTACTTC. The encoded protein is CASSPRGTQYF.